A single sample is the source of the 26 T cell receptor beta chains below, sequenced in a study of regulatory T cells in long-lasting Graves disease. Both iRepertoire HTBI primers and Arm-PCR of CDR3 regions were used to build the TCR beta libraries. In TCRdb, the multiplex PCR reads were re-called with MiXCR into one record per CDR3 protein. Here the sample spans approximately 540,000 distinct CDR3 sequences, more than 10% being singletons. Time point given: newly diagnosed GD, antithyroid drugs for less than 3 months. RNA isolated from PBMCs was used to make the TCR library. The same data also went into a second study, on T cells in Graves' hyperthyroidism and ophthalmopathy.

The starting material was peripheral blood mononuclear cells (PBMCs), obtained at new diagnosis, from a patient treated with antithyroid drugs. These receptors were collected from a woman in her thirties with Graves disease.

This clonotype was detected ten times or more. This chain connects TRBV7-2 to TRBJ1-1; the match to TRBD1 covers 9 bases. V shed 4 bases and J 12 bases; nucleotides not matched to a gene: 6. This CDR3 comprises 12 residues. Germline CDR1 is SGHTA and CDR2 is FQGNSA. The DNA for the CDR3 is TGTGCCAGCAGCTACCGACAGGGGGAGACTTTCTTT. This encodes CASSYRQGETFF.

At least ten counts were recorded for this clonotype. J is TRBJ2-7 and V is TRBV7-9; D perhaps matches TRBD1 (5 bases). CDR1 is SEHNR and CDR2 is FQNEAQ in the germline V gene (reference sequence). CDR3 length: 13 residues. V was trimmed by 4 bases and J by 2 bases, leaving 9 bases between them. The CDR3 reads CASSSRQTYEQYF. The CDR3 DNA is TGTGCCAGCAGCTCGAGACAGACCTACGAGCAGTACTTC.

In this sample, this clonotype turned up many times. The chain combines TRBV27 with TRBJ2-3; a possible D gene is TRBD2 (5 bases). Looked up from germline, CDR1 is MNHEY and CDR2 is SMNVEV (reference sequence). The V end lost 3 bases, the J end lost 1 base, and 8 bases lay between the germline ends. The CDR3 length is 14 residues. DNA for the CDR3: TGTGCCAGCAGTTTGAGAGCGGGCACAGATACGCAGTATTTT. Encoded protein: CASSLRAGTDTQYF.

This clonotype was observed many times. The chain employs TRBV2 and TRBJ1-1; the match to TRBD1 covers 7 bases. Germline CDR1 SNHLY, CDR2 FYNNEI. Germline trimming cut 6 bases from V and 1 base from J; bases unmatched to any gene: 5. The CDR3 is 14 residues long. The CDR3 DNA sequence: TGTGCCAGCAGGGGCGGGACAGAGAACACTGAAGCTTTCTTT. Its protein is CASRGGTENTEAFF. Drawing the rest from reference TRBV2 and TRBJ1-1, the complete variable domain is EPEVTQTPSHQVTQMGQEVILRCVPISNHLYFYWYRQILGQKVEFLVSFYNNEISEKSEIFDDQFSVERPDGSNFTLKIRSTKLEDSAMYFCASRGGTENTEAFFGQGTRLTVV.

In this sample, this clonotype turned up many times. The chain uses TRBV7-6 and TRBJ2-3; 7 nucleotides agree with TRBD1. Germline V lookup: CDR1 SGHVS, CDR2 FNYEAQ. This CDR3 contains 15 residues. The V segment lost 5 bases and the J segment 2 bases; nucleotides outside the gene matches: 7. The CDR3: CASSPNRGLTDTQYF. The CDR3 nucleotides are TGTGCCAGCAGCCCAAACAGGGGCCTCACAGATACGCAGTATTTT.

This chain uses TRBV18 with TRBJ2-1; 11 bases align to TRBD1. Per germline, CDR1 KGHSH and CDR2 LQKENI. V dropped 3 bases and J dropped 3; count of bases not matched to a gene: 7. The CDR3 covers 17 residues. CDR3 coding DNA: TGTGCCAGCTCACCTCTCGGGACAGGGGGTTTCTACAATGAGCAGTTCTTC. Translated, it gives CASSPLGTGGFYNEQFF.

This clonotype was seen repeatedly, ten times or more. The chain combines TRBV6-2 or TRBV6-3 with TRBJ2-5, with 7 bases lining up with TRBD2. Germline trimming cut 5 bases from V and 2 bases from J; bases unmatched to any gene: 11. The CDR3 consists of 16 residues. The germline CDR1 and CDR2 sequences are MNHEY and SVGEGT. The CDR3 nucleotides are TGTGCCAGCAGTGAGATCTGGGGGGGTACTCAAGAGACCCAGTACTTC. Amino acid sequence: CASSEIWGGTQETQYF.

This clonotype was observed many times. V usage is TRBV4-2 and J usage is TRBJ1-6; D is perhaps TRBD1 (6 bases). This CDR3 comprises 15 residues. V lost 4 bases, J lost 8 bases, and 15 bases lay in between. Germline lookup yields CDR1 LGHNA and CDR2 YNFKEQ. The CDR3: CASSPGARSDSPLHF. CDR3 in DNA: TGTGCCAGCAGCCCGGGGGCCAGGAGTGATTCACCCCTCCACTTT.

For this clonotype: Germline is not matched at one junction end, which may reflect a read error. DNA of the CDR3: TGCACCAGCAGCTTGGATAGCGGGGGTTACAATGAGCAGTTCTTC. Translated: CTSSLDSGGYNEQFF. The V and J genes are TRBV5-1 and TRBJ2-1; 9 bases agree with TRBD2. The CDR3 contains 15 residues. Germline CDR1 reads SGHRS; CDR2 reads YFSETQ.

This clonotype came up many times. The CDR3 loop is CASSVGDRVKETQYF. The CDR3 DNA is TGTGCCAGCAGCGTAGGGGACAGGGTAAAAGAGACCCAGTACTTC. The chain has TRBV9 and TRBJ2-5, with TRBD1 identical over 9 bases. V gave up 0 bases and J gave up 3 bases; unmatched junction bases: 3. Germline lookup yields CDR1 SGDLS and CDR2 YYNGEE. This CDR3 region has 15 residues. Using reference TRBV9 and TRBJ2-5 for the parts outside the CDR3, the full variable domain is DSGVTQTPKHLITATGQRVTLRCSPRSGDLSVYWYQQSLDQGLQFLIQYYNGEERAKGNILERFSAQQFPDLHSELNLSSLELGDSALYFCASSVGDRVKETQYFGPGTRLLVL.

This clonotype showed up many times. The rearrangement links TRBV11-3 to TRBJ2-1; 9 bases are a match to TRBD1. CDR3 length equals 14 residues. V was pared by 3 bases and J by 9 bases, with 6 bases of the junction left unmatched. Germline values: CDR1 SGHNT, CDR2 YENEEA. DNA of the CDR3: TGTGCCAGCAGCTTCGGGACAGGGTTCCGTGAGCAGTTCTTC. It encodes CASSFGTGFREQFF.

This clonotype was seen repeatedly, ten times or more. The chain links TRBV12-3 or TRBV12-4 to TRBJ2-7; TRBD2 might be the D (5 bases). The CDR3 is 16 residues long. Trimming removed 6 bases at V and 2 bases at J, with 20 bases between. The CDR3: CASSRRGTLSTYEQYF. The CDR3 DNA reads TGTGCCAGCAGCCGCCGGGGAACACTATCAACCTACGAGCAGTACTTC.

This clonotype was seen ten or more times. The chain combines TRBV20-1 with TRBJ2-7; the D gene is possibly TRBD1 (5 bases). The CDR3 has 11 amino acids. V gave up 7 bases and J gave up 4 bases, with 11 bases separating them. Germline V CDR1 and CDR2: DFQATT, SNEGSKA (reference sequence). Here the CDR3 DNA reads TGCAGTGTCCAAGGGGATTACGAGCAGTACTTC. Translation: CSVQGDYEQYF.

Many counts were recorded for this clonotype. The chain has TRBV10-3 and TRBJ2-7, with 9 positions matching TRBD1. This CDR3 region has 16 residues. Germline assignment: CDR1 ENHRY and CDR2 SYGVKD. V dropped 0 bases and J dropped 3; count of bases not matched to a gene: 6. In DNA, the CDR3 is TGTGCCATCAGTGAGTCGACGGGACAGGGATTCTACGAGCAGTACTTC. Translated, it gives CAISESTGQGFYEQYF.

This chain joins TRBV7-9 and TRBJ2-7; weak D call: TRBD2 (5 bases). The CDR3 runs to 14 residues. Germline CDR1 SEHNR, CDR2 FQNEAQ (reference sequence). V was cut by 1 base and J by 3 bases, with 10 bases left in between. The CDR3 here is CASSLGGRGYEQYF. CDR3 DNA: TGTGCCAGCAGCTTAGGCGGTCGGGGCTACGAGCAGTACTTC.

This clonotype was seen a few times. The CDR3 DNA reads TGCAGTGCCCGAAGGAGTACAGGTTTGGGCAATCAGCCCCAGCATTTT. Translated, it gives CSARRSTGLGNQPQHF. V is TRBV20-1 and J is TRBJ1-5; a possible D gene is TRBD1 (5 bases). The CDR3 contains 16 residues. Looked up from germline, CDR1 is DFQATT and CDR2 is SNEGSKA (reference sequence). Deletions cut 6 bases from V and 2 bases from J, with 20 bases between.

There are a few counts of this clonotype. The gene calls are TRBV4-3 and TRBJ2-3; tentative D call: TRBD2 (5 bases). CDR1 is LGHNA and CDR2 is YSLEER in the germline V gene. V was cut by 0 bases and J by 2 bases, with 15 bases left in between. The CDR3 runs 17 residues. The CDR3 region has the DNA TGCGCCAGCAGCCAAGACGCCCCTGGAGGTTACACAGATACGCAGTATTTT. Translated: CASSQDAPGGYTDTQYF.

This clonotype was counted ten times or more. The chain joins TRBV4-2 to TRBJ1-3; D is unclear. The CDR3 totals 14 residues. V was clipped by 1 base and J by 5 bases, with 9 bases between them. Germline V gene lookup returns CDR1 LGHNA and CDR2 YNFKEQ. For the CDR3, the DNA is TGTGCCAGCAGCCAAGGAGTAACTCGAAACACCATATATTTT. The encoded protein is CASSQGVTRNTIYF.

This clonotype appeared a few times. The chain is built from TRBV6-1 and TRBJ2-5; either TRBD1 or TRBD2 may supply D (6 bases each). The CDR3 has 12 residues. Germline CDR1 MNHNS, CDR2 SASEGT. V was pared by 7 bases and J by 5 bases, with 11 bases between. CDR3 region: CASTGGQETQYF. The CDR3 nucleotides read TGTGCCAGCACCGGGGGCCAGGAGACCCAGTACTTC.

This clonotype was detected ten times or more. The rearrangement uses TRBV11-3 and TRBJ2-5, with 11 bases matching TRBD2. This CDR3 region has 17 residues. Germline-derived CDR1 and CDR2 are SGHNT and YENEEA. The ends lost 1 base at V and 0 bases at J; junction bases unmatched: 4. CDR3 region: CASSLGTSGSNQETQYF. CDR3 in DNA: TGTGCCAGCAGCTTAGGAACTAGCGGGAGCAACCAAGAGACCCAGTACTTC. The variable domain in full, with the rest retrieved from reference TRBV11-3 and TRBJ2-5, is EAGVVQSPRYKIIEKKQPVAFWCNPISGHNTLYWYLQNLGQGPELLIRYENEEAVDDSQLPKDRFSAERLKGVDSTLKIQPAELGDSAVYLCASSLGTSGSNQETQYFGPGTRLLVL.

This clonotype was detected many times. CDR3 protein: CSARTSGSNREQYF. DNA of the CDR3: TGCAGTGCTAGAACTAGCGGGAGCAATCGGGAGCAGTACTTC. The genes are TRBV20-1 and TRBJ2-7; TRBD2 matches 11 bases. Germline lookup yields CDR1 DFQATT and CDR2 SNEGSKA (reference sequence). The ends lost 2 bases at V and 7 bases at J; junction bases unmatched: 7. This CDR3 region has 14 residues.

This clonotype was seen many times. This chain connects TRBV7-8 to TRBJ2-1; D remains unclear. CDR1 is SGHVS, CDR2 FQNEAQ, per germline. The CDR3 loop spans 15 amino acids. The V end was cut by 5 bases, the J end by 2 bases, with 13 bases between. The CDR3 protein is CASSPYWQPYNEQFF. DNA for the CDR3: TGTGCCAGCAGCCCTTACTGGCAACCCTACAATGAGCAGTTCTTC.

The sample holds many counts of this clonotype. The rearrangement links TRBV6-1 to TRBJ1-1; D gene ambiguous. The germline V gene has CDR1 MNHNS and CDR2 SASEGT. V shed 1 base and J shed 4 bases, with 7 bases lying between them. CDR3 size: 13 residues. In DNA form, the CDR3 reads TGTGCCAGCAGTGAAGACCGGGGCACTGAAGCTTTCTTT. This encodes CASSEDRGTEAFF.

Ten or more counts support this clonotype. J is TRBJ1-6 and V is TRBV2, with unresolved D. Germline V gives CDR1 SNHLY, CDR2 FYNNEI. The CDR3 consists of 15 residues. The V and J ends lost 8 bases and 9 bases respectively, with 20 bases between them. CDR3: CASGPRYPGSSPLHF. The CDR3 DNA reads TGTGCCAGCGGTCCCAGGTACCCCGGGAGTTCACCCCTCCACTTT. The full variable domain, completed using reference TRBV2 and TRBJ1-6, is EPEVTQTPSHQVTQMGQEVILRCVPISNHLYFYWYRQILGQKVEFLVSFYNNEISEKSEIFDDQFSVERPDGSNFTLKIRSTKLEDSAMYFCASGPRYPGSSPLHFGNGTRLTVT.

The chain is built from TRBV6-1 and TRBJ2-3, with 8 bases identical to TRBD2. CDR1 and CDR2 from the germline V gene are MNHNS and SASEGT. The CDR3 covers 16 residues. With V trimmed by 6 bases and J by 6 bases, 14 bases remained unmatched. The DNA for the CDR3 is TGTGCCAGCAGCACCGGGACCTGGACTAGCTTGGATACGCAGTATTTT. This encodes CASSTGTWTSLDTQYF.

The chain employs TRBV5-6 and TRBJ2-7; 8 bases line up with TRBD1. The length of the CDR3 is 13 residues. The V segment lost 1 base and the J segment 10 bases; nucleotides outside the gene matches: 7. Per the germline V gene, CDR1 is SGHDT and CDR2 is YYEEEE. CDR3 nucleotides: TGTGCCAGCAGCTTGACCACAGGGGGAGATCAGTACTTC. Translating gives CASSLTTGGDQYF.